The 6 T cell receptor beta chains below were found in one sample sequenced in a study of cytomegalovirus exposure and HLA in healthy donors. 60 Vbeta and 13 Jbeta primers were used in PCR. Profiled with immunoSEQ multiplex PCR; TCRdb holds only in-frame clones, not every one. The sample records roughly 130,000 clones, roughly two thirds being singletons. Sequenced sample: PBMCs. These receptors were taken from a man between 25 and 39 years old in good health and CMV-seropositive.

CDR3 coding DNA: TGCGCCAGCAGCCCCCCTAGCTCCTACGAGCAGTACTTC. It codes for CASSPPSSYEQYF. This chain connects TRBV5-1 to TRBJ2-7, with unresolved D. Germline V gives CDR1 SGHRS, CDR2 YFSETQ. The V end was cut by 4 bases, the J end by 0 bases, with 8 bases between. CDR3 length: 13 amino acids.

A few counts support this clone. The J gene is TRBJ2-6, the V gene TRBV5-1; no definite D call. The CDR3 runs to 13 residues. Trimming shortened V by 2 bases and J by 2 bases, and 2 bases separated the two germline ends. CDR1 is SGHRS, CDR2 YFSETQ, per germline. DNA of the CDR3: TGCGCCAGCAGCTTTACTGGGGCCAACGTCCTGACTTTC. It codes for CASSFTGANVLTF.

V is TRBV5-4 and J is TRBJ2-3; 15 bases are shared with TRBD2. CDR1 and CDR2 (germline): SGHNT, YYREEE (reference sequence). The CDR3 is made up of 17 amino acids. Trimming cost V 4 bases and J 6 bases; bases outside gene matches: 9. The CDR3 bases are TGTGCCAGCAGCCGTGGACTAGCGGGAGGGGGATGGGATACGCAGTATTTT. Translated: CASSRGLAGGGWDTQYF.

In its sample, this clone was seen once. The rearrangement joins TRBV9 to TRBJ1-4; D gene uncertain. Trimming cost V 4 bases and J 4 bases, with 17 bases left between them. This CDR3 spans 16 amino acids. In germline, CDR1 is SGDLS, CDR2 YYNGEE. CDR3 nucleotides: TGTGCCAGCAGCCCTCATGGAGCGGCAGATAATGAAAAACTGTTTTTT. Its protein product is CASSPHGAADNEKLFF.

The chain carries TRBV4-2 and TRBJ2-2; TRBD2 is a possible D gene (6 bases). The V gene lost 3 bases and the J gene lost 4 bases, with 15 bases spanning the gap. Germline assignment: CDR1 LGHNA and CDR2 YNFKEQ. CDR3 size: 16 residues. The CDR3 here is CASSQARGLGTGELFF. CDR3 bases: TGTGCCAGCAGCCAGGCCCGGGGGTTAGGCACCGGGGAGCTGTTTTTT.

This clone was recorded only once. V is TRBV19 and J is TRBJ1-2, with 8 bases identical to TRBD1. J was trimmed by 8 bases and V by 5 bases; bases with no gene match: 7. Germline V gene sequence: CDR1 LNHDA, CDR2 SQIVND (reference sequence). The CDR3 totals 13 residues. In nucleotides, the CDR3 is TGTGCCAGTAGTGAACGGACAGGGCAGGGCTACACCTTC. Protein product: CASSERTGQGYTF.